These 17 T cell receptor beta chains share one sample of origin, sequenced in a study of blood T cells in healthy people across ages. A second roughly 6 to 11 cycle PCR used barcoded and J-beta primers. One entry per CDR3 protein, called by TCRdb with MiXCR from the 5' RACE reads. The repertoire has about 640,000 distinct CDR3 sequences, over 40% of them found once; the top ten carry 30%. The sample taken for sequencing was blood. The receptors originated from an elderly man in good health.

The rearrangement links TRBV2 to TRBJ2-3; no clear D. Trimming stripped 5 bases from V and 3 bases from J, with 12 bases between. This CDR3 has 14 amino acids. Germline CDR1 and CDR2: SNHLY and FYNNEI. CDR3 coding DNA: TGTGCCAGCAGTATATTGACTGCTACAGATACGCAGTATTTT. Its translation: CASSILTATDTQYF.

V gene TRBV20-1 combines with J gene TRBJ1-2; D might be TRBD1 (5 bases). Germline V gives CDR1 DFQATT, CDR2 SNEGSKA (reference sequence). The V gene lost 7 bases and the J gene lost 8 bases, with 14 bases spanning the gap. The CDR3 is made up of 11 amino acids. The CDR3, as DNA: TGCAGTGTACCCCGTCGGGACGGCTACACCTTC. Protein product: CSVPRRDGYTF.

The chain uses TRBV12-3 or TRBV12-4 and TRBJ2-3; 8 bases are a match to TRBD2. There are 15 residues in the CDR3. After removal of 5 bases from V and 2 bases from J, the junction contained 6 bases not matched to a gene. CDR3 sequence (DNA): TGTGCCAGCAGTCCCCGGCGGGGGGCCACAGATACGCAGTATTTT. This sequence encodes CASSPRRGATDTQYF.

The chain combines TRBV6-2 or TRBV6-3 with TRBJ2-1; D may be TRBD2 (5 bases). The CDR3 is made up of 11 amino acids. Germline CDR1 and CDR2: MNHEY and SVGEGT. The V gene lost 5 bases and the J gene lost 9 bases, with 8 bases spanning the gap. CDR3 in amino acids: CASSPSSEQFF. The CDR3 region has the DNA TGTGCCAGCAGTCCTAGCAGTGAGCAGTTCTTC.

In this sample, this clonotype turned up many times. The chain has TRBV6-6 and TRBJ1-1; possibly TRBD1 for D (5 bases). CDR1 MNHNY and CDR2 SVGAGI come from the germline V gene (reference sequence). Trimming pared 4 bases from V and 1 base from J, leaving 19 bases between. The CDR3 totals 17 residues. In DNA form, the CDR3 reads TGTGCCAGCAGTTCAAGTTCGGGGGGAAGAAGGAACACTGAAGCTTTCTTT. Its translation: CASSSSSGGRRNTEAFF.

This clonotype was recorded a few times. Possible read error: a much larger clone is one base away. The V call is TRBV11-2, the J call TRBJ2-5, with 9 bases fitting TRBD1. The CDR3 contains 15 residues. Germline CDR1 is SGHAT and CDR2 is FQNNGV. Unmatched junction bases numbered 3, after V lost 3 bases and J lost 1 base. The CDR3: CASSFGTGIQETQYF. In DNA, the CDR3 is TGTGCCAGCAGCTTCGGGACAGGGATCCAAGAGACCCAGTACTTC.

This clonotype has ten or more counts. The chain combines TRBV15 with TRBJ2-5; 8 bases line up with TRBD2. The CDR3 loop spans 16 amino acids. In germline, CDR1 is LNHNV, CDR2 YYDKDF (reference sequence). Unmatched junction bases numbered 6, after V lost 0 bases and J lost 3 bases. As DNA, the CDR3 is TGTGCCACCAGCAGAGATAAACGAGCGGGGGAAGAGACCCAGTACTTC. As protein: CATSRDKRAGEETQYF.

There are many counts of this clonotype. V usage is TRBV6-2 or TRBV6-3 and J usage is TRBJ2-7; 8 bases fit TRBD1. Germline V gene data show CDR1 as MNHEY and CDR2 as SVGEGT. The CDR3 has 14 amino acids. The J segment lost 5 bases and the V segment lost 1 base, leaving 4 bases of the junction unmatched. The CDR3 DNA reads as TGTGCCAGCAGTTACTGGCAGGGGGCGAACGAGCAGTACTTC. Protein sequence: CASSYWQGANEQYF.

This clonotype was detected only a few times. This chain links TRBV28 with TRBJ2-3; D is uncertain. Germline V gene lookup returns CDR1 MDHEN and CDR2 SYDVKM. The V end lost 4 bases, the J end lost 2 bases, and 13 bases lay between the germline ends. The length of the CDR3 is 15 residues. CDR3 residues: CASSSKLGYTDTQYF. As DNA, the CDR3 is TGTGCCAGCAGTTCCAAGCTGGGATACACAGATACGCAGTATTTT.

This clonotype was seen just once. The chain couples TRBV3-1 to TRBJ2-7, with no clear D. The CDR3 loop spans 14 amino acids. Germline CDR1 LGHDT, CDR2 YNNKEL (reference sequence). Trimming left V 4 bases short and J 2 bases short, with 12 bases between. CDR3: CASSRFASTYEQYF. CDR3 in DNA: TGTGCCAGCAGCCGTTTTGCGAGCACCTACGAGCAGTACTTC.

The chain combines TRBV5-6 with TRBJ1-4, with TRBD1 identical over 11 bases. This CDR3 is built from 16 residues. Trimming removed 5 bases from V and 0 bases from J; junction bases left unmatched: 3. Per germline, CDR1 SGHDT and CDR2 YYEEEE. The CDR3 region is CASRWGQGATNEKLFF. The CDR3 DNA sequence: TGTGCCAGCAGATGGGGACAGGGGGCAACTAATGAAAAACTGTTTTTT.

This chain uses TRBV13 with TRBJ2-1, with D perhaps TRBD2 (5 bases). Germline V CDR1 and CDR2: PRHDT, FYEKMQ (reference sequence). The CDR3 totals 14 residues. V lost 4 bases and J lost 3, with 10 bases in between. The CDR3 sequence is CASSYDYYYNEQFF. The CDR3 coding sequence is TGTGCCAGCAGCTACGACTACTACTACAATGAGCAGTTCTTC.

J is TRBJ2-7 and V is TRBV20-1; 8 bases are a match to TRBD2. CDR1 and CDR2 (germline): DFQATT, SNEGSKA (reference sequence). The junction had 7 bases not matched to a gene; V was cut back by 3 bases and J by 0 bases. The CDR3 extends over 15 amino acids. CDR3 DNA: TGCAGTGCTAGGGTAGCGGGACTCAGCTCCTACGAGCAGTACTTC. Translation: CSARVAGLSSYEQYF.

This chain joins TRBV19 and TRBJ1-5, with 7 positions matching TRBD1. Germline V lookup: CDR1 LNHDA, CDR2 SQIVND (reference sequence). The CDR3 covers 15 residues. The trim removed 7 bases at V and 2 bases at J, leaving 8 bases unmatched. The CDR3 DNA reads TGTGCCAGTACCGACAGGGTACAGGGCAATCAGCCCCAGCATTTT. It translates to CASTDRVQGNQPQHF. Supplemented by reference TRBV19 and TRBJ1-5, the full variable domain reads DGGITQSPKYLFRKEGQNVTLSCEQNLNHDAMYWYRQDPGQGLRLIYYSQIVNDFQKGDIAEGYSVSREKKESFPLTVTSAQKNPTAFYLCASTDRVQGNQPQHFGDGTRLSIL.

With regard to this clonotype: The junction shows a germline mismatch at one end, possibly a read error. The chain combines TRBV6-1 with TRBJ2-7; the D gene is possibly TRBD2 (6 bases). The length of the CDR3 is 12 residues. CDR1 MNHNS and CDR2 SASEGT come from the germline V gene. This CDR3 reads CAGSELGGEQYF. CDR3 DNA: TGTGCCGGCAGTGAACTGGGGGGTGAGCAGTACTTC.

As to this clonotype: The junction and the germline gene differ at one end; a read error may be behind it. The chain couples TRBV4-1 to TRBJ1-2; TRBD1 is a possible D gene (6 bases). Germline loops: CDR1 MGHRA, CDR2 YSYEKL. The CDR3 runs to 18 residues. The CDR3 spells CASSHDLAGARSFGGDTF. The CDR3 bases are TGCGCCAGCAGCCATGATCTCGCAGGGGCGCGGAGTTTCGGTGGCGACACCTTC.

The rearrangement links TRBV7-2 to TRBJ2-5; D perhaps matches TRBD1 (6 bases). The CDR3 has 15 residues. V was pared by 4 bases and J by 5 bases, with 17 bases between. Germline assignment: CDR1 SGHTA and CDR2 FQGNSA. CDR3 bases: TGTGCCAGCAGCTCGAACAGGGCGACCAGGGAGACCCAGTACTTC. It codes for CASSSNRATRETQYF.